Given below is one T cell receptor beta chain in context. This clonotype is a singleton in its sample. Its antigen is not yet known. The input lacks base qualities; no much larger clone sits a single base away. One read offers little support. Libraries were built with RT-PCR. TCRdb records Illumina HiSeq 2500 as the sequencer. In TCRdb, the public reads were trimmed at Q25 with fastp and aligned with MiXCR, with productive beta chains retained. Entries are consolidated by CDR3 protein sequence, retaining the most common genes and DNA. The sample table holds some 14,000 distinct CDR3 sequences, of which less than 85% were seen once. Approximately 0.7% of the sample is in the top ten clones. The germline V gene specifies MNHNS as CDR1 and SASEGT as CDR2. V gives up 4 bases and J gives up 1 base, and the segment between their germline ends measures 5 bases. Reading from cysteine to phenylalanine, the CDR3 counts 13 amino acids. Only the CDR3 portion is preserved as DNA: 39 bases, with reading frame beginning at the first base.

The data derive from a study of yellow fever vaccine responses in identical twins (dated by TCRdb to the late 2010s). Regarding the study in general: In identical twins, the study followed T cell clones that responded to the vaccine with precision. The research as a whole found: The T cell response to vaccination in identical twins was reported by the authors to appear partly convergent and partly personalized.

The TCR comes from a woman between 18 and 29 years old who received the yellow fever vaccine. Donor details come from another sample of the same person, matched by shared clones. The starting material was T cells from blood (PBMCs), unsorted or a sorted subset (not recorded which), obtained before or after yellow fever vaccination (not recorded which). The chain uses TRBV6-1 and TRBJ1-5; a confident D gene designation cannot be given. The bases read TGTGCCAGCAGTGGGGAGAGCAATCAGCCCCAGCATTTT. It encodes CASSGESNQPQHF.